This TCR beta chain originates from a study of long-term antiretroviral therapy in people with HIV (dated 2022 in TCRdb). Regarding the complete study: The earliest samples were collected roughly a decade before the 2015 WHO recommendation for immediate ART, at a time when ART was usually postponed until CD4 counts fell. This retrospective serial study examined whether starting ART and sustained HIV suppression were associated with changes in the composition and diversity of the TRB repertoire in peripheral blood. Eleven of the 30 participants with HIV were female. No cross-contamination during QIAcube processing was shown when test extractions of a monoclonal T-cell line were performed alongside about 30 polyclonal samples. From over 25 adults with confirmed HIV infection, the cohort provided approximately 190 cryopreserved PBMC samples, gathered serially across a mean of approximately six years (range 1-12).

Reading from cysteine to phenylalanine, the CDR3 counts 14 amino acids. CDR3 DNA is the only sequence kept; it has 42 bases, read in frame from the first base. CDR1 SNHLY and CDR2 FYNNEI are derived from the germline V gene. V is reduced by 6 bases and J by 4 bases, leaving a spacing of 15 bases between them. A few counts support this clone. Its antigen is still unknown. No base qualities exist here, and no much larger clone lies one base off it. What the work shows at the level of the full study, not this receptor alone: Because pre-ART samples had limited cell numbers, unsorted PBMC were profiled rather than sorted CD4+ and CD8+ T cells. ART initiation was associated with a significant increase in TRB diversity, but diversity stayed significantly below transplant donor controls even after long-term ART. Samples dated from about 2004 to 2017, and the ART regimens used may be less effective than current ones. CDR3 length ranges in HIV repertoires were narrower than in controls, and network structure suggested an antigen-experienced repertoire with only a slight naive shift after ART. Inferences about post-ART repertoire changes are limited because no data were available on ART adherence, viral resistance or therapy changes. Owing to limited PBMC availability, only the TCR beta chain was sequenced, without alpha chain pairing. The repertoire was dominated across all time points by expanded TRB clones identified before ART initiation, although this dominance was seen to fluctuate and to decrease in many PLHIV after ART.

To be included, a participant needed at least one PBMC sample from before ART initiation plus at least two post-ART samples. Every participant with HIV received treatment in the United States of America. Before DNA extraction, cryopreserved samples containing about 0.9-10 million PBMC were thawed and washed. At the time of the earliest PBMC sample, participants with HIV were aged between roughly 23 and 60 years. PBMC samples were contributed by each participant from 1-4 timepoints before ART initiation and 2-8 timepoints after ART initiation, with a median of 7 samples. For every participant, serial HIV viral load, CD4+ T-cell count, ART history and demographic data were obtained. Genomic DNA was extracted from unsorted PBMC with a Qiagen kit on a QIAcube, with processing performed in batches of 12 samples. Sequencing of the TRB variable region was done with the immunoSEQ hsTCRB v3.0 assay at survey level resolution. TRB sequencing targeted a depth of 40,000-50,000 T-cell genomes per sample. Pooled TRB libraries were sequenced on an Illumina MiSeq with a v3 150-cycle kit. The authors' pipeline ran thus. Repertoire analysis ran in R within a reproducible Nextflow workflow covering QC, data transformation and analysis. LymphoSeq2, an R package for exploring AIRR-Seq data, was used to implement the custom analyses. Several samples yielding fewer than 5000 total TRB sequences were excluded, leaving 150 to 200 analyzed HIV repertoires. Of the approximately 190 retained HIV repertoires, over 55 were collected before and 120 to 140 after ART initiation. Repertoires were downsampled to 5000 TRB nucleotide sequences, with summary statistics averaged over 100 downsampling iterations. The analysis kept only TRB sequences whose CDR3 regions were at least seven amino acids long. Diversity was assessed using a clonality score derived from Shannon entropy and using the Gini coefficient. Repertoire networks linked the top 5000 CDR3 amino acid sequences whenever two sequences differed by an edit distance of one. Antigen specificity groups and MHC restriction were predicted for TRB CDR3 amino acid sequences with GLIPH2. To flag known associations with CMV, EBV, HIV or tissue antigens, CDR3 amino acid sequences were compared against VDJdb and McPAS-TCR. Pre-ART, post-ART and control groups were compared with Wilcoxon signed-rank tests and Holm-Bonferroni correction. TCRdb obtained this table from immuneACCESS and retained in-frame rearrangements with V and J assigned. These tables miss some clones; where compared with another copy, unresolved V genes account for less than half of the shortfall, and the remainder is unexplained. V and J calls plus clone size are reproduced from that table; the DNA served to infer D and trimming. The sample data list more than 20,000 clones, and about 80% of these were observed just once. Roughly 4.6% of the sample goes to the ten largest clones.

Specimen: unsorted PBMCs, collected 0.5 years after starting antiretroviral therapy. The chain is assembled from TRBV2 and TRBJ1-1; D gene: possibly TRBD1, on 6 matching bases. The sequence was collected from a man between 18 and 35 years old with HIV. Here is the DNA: TGTGCCAGCAGCGATAAGCAGGGGTTCACTGAAGCTTTCTTT. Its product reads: CASSDKQGFTEAFF.